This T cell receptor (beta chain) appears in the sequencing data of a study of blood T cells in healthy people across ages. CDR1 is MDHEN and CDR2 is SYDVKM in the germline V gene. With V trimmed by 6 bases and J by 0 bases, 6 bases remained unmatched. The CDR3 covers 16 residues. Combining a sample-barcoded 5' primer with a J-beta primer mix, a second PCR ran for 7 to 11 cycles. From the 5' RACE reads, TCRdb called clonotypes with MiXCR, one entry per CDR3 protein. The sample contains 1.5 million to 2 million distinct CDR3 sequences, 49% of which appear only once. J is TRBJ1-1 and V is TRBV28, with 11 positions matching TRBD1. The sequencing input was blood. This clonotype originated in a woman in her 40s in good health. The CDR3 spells CASRPGQGAMNTEAFF. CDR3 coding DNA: TGTGCCAGCAGACCCGGACAGGGGGCTATGAACACTGAAGCTTTCTTT.